This T cell receptor (beta chain) originates from a study of blood T cell repertoires in COVID-19 (dated by TCRdb to about 2020). About the study as a whole: Samples covering the acute and convalescent phases of COVID-19 were provided by collaborators in the United States, Italy and Spain. The prospective study material was composed of cDNA or gDNA derived from T cells, B-cell-depleted T cells, or PBMCs. The dataset comprised deeply sampled blood TCRbeta repertoires from subjects exposed to, actively infected with, or recovered from COVID-19. A freely available public database, intended as a resource for researchers studying the immune response to SARS-CoV-2, is where the repertoires were released. The samples were drawn from the first 160 participants of the ongoing ImmuneRACE study and from roughly 1,300 subjects provided by 6 global collaborators. The sample metadata nearly always contained a de-identified subject ID, COVID-19 status, age in years and sex. Where available, HLA class I and class II types were obtained from metadata supplied by the sample provider rather than from assay-based typing. The paper's findings and limits, for the study overall: How much clinical and demographic metadata was included differed by source and by participant, and the metadata was provided uncurated.

Only one count was recorded for this clone. No antigen is known for it. No much larger clone is present one base from it, and per-base qualities are unavailable. The immunoSEQ Assay, a bias-controlled multiplex PCR, was used to amplify TCRbeta CDR3 regions from genomic DNA. In the paper's pipeline: The number of nucleated cells in each sample was estimated from the amplification of reference gene primers within the assay. To quantify the absolute abundance of each unique TCRbeta CDR3 rearrangement, sequence reads were collapsed and filtered. For each sample, productive Simpson clonality was calculated as the square root of Simpson's diversity index over productive rearrangements. The clones in this table, taken by TCRdb from immuneACCESS, are in-frame only. Not every clone is retained; where verified, under half of the shortfall comes from an unresolved V gene, and the cause of the rest is unknown. The V and J calls and the clone size are those of that table, but D and trimming were determined from the DNA. The table for this sample lists about 220,000 clones; around 83% of them were counted only once. The ten biggest clones cover over 2.5% of the sample.

Samples from volunteer blood donors who had recovered from COVID-19 were contributed by a second Seattle source. Each collaborating institution followed its own protocols to collect whole blood in K2EDTA tubes. For TCRbeta analysis, collaborator samples were shipped as frozen whole blood, as isolated PBMCs, or as DNA extracted from either sample type. CDR1 and CDR2 (MNHEY, SVGAGI) derive from the germline V gene. Germline trimming: 7 bases from V, 1 base from J; junction bases outside gene matches: 5. The cysteine opens and the phenylalanine closes a CDR3 of 15 amino acids. Only the CDR3 DNA stays, 45 bases, in frame from base 1.

The sequenced sample consisted of peripheral blood. The V gene is TRBV6-5 and the J gene is TRBJ1-5, with TRBD1 identical over 9 junction bases. The clonotype comes from a man aged 50-60 years who had recovered from COVID-19. The CDR3: CASTRTGVSNQPQHF. The DNA is as follows: TGTGCCAGCACCAGGACAGGGGTGAGCAATCAGCCCCAGCATTTT.